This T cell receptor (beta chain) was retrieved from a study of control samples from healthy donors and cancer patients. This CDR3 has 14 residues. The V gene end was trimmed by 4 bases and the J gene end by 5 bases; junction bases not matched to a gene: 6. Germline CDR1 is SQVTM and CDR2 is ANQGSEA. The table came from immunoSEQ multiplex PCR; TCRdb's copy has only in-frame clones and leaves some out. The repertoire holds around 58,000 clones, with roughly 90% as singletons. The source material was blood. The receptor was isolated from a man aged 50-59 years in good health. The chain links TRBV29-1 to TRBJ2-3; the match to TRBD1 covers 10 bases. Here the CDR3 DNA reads TGCAGCGTTGCGGGACAGGGGTTGATAGATACGCAGTATTTT. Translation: CSVAGQGLIDTQYF.